This TCR beta chain was obtained from a study of long-term antiretroviral therapy in people with HIV (dated by TCRdb to the early 2020s). For the wider study: Collection of the earliest samples took place about a decade ahead of the 2015 WHO recommendation for immediate ART, at a time when ART was typically delayed until CD4 counts fell. No cross-contamination during QIAcube processing was shown when test extractions of a monoclonal T-cell line were performed alongside over 25 polyclonal samples. A total of under 250 cryopreserved PBMC samples came from 25 to 30 adults with confirmed HIV infection and were collected serially over a mean of roughly six years (range 1-12). About a third of the roughly 30 participants with HIV were female. A retrospective serial study tested whether ART initiation and durable HIV suppression were associated with changes in peripheral blood TRB repertoire composition and diversity.

Participants were included only if at least one PBMC sample before ART initiation and at least two post-ART samples were available. Treatment was received in the United States of America by all participants with HIV. Before DNA extraction, cryopreserved samples containing about 0.9-10 million PBMC were thawed and washed. At the time of the earliest PBMC sample, participants with HIV were aged between about 23 and 55 years. PBMC samples were contributed by each participant from 1-4 timepoints before ART initiation and 2-8 timepoints after ART initiation, with a median of 7 samples. For every participant, serial HIV viral load, CD4+ T-cell count, ART history and demographic data were obtained. Genomic DNA was extracted from unsorted PBMC with a Qiagen kit on a QIAcube, with processing performed in batches of 12 samples. This clone was counted once. Its antigen specificity is not known. Per-base qualities were not stored, and no clone one base away is much larger.

Trimming accounts for 4 bases at V and 5 bases at J, while the number of junction bases matched to no gene is 16. CDR1 is given as SNHLY and CDR2 as FYNNEI, both from the germline V gene. The CDR3 holds 17 amino acids from the cysteine to the phenylalanine. Only the CDR3 DNA stays, 51 bases, in frame from base 1. The immunoSEQ hsTCRB v3.0 assay was used at survey level resolution for TRB variable region sequencing. A depth of roughly 35,000-55,000 T-cell genomes per sample was targeted for TRB sequencing. TRB libraries were pooled and sequenced on an Illumina MiSeq using a v3 150-cycle kit. Turning to the authors' computational methods: Analysis of repertoires was carried out in R inside a reproducible Nextflow workflow spanning QC, data transformation and analysis. Custom analyses were implemented in LymphoSeq2, an R package for AIRR-Seq data exploration. After excluding a few samples that yielded fewer than 5000 total TRB sequences, 150 to 200 HIV repertoires remained for analysis. Among the 200 or so HIV repertoires that were kept, roughly 59 were collected before ART initiation and under 150 were collected after ART initiation. Repertoires were downsampled to 5000 TRB nucleotide sequences, with summary statistics averaged over 100 downsampling iterations. Only TRB sequences with CDR3 regions of at least seven amino acids were retained for analysis. Diversity was measured with a Shannon entropy-derived clonality score and the Gini coefficient. In the repertoire networks, any two of the top 5000 CDR3 amino acid sequences were connected whenever the two sequences differed by an edit distance of one. For TRB CDR3 amino acid sequences, GLIPH2 was used to predict antigen specificity groups and MHC restriction. To flag known CMV, EBV, HIV or tissue antigen associations, CDR3 amino acid sequences were matched against VDJdb and McPAS-TCR. Pre-ART, post-ART and control groups were compared with Wilcoxon signed-rank tests and Holm-Bonferroni correction. TCRdb mirrors the immuneACCESS table, restricted to in-frame sequences. Some clones are absent from its copies; in checked studies, under half trace to an unresolved V gene, and the reason for the others is unknown. The V and J calls and clone size were taken over from that table, and D and trimming were inferred from the DNA. This sample lists about 14,000 clones; approximately 80% were detected once. The ten largest clones capture less than 8% of the sample.

General study outcomes and caveats: Starting ART was linked to a significant rise in TRB diversity, yet even after long-term ART the diversity remained significantly lower than in transplant donor controls. Since PBMC availability was limited, sequencing covered only the TCR beta chain, with no alpha chain pairing. At every time point, the repertoire was dominated by expanded TRB clones first identified before ART initiation, although this dominance fluctuated and, in many PLHIV, declined after ART. Unsorted PBMC were profiled instead of sorted CD4+ and CD8+ T cells because pre-ART samples had limited cell numbers. HIV repertoires had narrower CDR3 length ranges than controls, and the network structure suggested an antigen-experienced repertoire that shifted only slightly toward naive after ART. The samples span the years 2004 to 2017, and the ART regimens used at that time may not be as effective as current regimens. Inferences about post-ART repertoire changes were limited because no data were available on ART adherence, viral resistance or therapy changes.

This receptor chain uses TRBV2 and TRBJ2-7, with 8 middle bases fitting TRBD1. The clonotype comes from a young man with HIV. The material was unsorted PBMCs, obtained 0.4 years after starting antiretroviral therapy. The CDR3 sequence is CASSGPGQGRSADEQYF. The bases are TGTGCCAGCAGTGGCCCAGGACAGGGACGTTCGGCGGACGAGCAGTACTTC.